This is a list of T cell receptor beta chains from one sample in a study of shared clonotypes between healthy human individuals. TCRdb's table, derived via immunoSEQ multiplex PCR, lists solely in-frame clones and lacks some. The sample lists about 2.1 million clones; 85% to 95% were seen once. Sequencing was performed on naive CD8+ T cells from PBMCs. The receptors shown here come from a man between 18 and 29 years old in good health. Some clones in this sample may be carry-over from other donors' samples. The CDR3 runs from the conserved cysteine through the conserved F or W. The order of the fields is CDR3 protein, CDR3 DNA, J gene, D gene, clone size, V gene. A D gene is named only where the DNA matches it firmly. Some rows mark clone size as missing; the rest say once, few, many or name a class of expanded clone.

CASSPGTNYEQYF TGTGCCAGCAGTCCCGGGACAAACTACGAGCAGTACTTC TRBJ2-7 - - TRBV27
CASSPGGAVGSDTQYF TGTGCCAGCAGCCCCGGAGGTGCTGTGGGATCAGATACGCAGTATTTT TRBJ2-3 - - TRBV5-8
CASSLAQHREQYF TGTGCCAGCAGCTTAGCTCAACACCGGGAGCAGTACTTC TRBJ2-7 - few TRBV7-6
CASSFLGVRYEQYF TGTGCCAGCAGTTTTTTGGGGGTAAGGTACGAGCAGTACTTC TRBJ2-7 - - TRBV28
CASSPRGSGPAGELFF TGTGCCAGCAGCCCTCGAGGTTCGGGCCCGGCGGGGGAGCTGTTTTTT TRBJ2-2 - once TRBV9
CASSKNSNPNYGYTF TGTGCCAGCAGCAAAAACAGCAATCCTAACTATGGCTACACCTTC TRBJ1-2 - - TRBV7-9
CASSQGPQGATYEQYF TGCGCCAGCAGCCAAGGACCCCAAGGGGCGACCTACGAGCAGTACTTC TRBJ2-7 - - TRBV4-1
CASSLEGLAGVLDEQFF TGTGCCAGCAGTTTGGAGGGGCTAGCGGGAGTCCTCGATGAGCAGTTCTTC TRBJ2-1 TRBD2 - TRBV27
CASRSTLAGDSYNEQFF TGTGCCAGCAGGTCCACTCTAGCGGGAGACTCCTACAATGAGCAGTTCTTC TRBJ2-1 TRBD2 - TRBV7-9
CASIPGRGLYEQYF TGTGCCAGCATTCCAGGTAGGGGTCTCTACGAGCAGTACTTC TRBJ2-7 - - TRBV6-5
CASSLAESSYNEQFF TGCGCCAGCAGCCTCGCGGAGAGCTCCTACAATGAGCAGTTCTTC TRBJ2-1 - - TRBV4-1
CASSPFGPRHYTF TGTGCCAGCAGCCCCTTCGGGCCCCGCCACTACACCTTC TRBJ1-2 - - TRBV5-4
CASSEWYVGYNEQFF TGTGCCAGCAGCGAGTGGTACGTCGGCTACAATGAGCAGTTCTTC TRBJ2-1 - - TRBV25-1
CASSPHRTSGSQDEQYF TGTGCCAGCAGCCCGCACCGGACTAGCGGGAGTCAGGACGAGCAGTACTTC TRBJ2-7 TRBD2 - TRBV9
CASSVGIGDYEQYF TGTGCCAGCAGCGTAGGGATTGGAGACTACGAGCAGTACTTC TRBJ2-7 - once TRBV9
CASSFLTLLAGVGALSTGELFF TGTGCCAGCAGTTTTTTGACATTACTAGCGGGAGTTGGGGCTCTGAGCACCGGGGAGCTGTTTTTT TRBJ2-2 TRBD2 - TRBV27
CASSPKPGGYGYTF TGTGCCAGCAGCCCCAAGCCGGGAGGCTATGGCTACACCTTC TRBJ1-2 - - TRBV5-4
CASSWFPGTTEAFF TGTGCCAGCAGTTGGTTTCCGGGAACCACTGAAGCTTTCTTT TRBJ1-1 - - TRBV27
CASSPEGGLAEYEQYF TGTGCCAGCAGCCCGGAAGGGGGACTAGCGGAATACGAGCAGTACTTC TRBJ2-7 TRBD2 - TRBV9
CASSLRQGYNEKLFF TGTGCCAGCAGCCTACGACAGGGATATAATGAAAAACTGTTTTTT TRBJ1-4 TRBD1 - TRBV14
CASSYRSGNSYEQYF TGTGCCAGCAGTTACCGGAGTGGGAACTCCTACGAGCAGTACTTC TRBJ2-7 - - TRBV6-6
CASGWGGTEAFF TGTGCTAGTGGATGGGGGGGCACTGAAGCTTTCTTT TRBJ1-1 - - TRBV12-5
CASSSWTGNEKLFF TGTGCCAGCAGTTCCTGGACAGGGAATGAAAAACTGTTTTTT TRBJ1-4 TRBD1 - TRBV28
CASSLDRGETQYF TGTGCCAGCAGTCTCGACAGGGGGGAGACCCAGTACTTC TRBJ2-5 TRBD1 - TRBV6-5
CASSYGQGAGQYF TGTGCCAGCAGTTATGGACAGGGGGCCGGGCAGTACTTC TRBJ2-7 TRBD1 - TRBV9
CASSPTLAGTTYEQYF TGTGCCAGCAGCCCGACTCTAGCGGGAACAACCTACGAGCAGTACTTC TRBJ2-7 TRBD2 - TRBV7-8
CASGGNRNDYGYTF TGCGCCAGCGGGGGGAACAGGAACGATTATGGCTACACCTTC TRBJ1-2 - - TRBV10-2
CASSILSGSTQYF TGTGCCAGTAGTATTCTGAGCGGGAGTACGCAGTATTTT TRBJ2-3 TRBD2 - TRBV19
CASSLGLFYEQYF TGTGCCAGCAGTCTGGGGCTATTCTACGAGCAGTACTTC TRBJ2-7 - - TRBV27